This T cell receptor beta chain was sequenced during a study of blood T cell repertoires in COVID-19. Study overall: Italy, Spain and the United States were the sources of the convalescent and acute COVID-19 samples. In each case, the material was cDNA or gDNA derived from T cells, B-cell-depleted T cells, or PBMCs.

CDR1 and CDR2 (germline): SGHRS, YFSETQ. Trimming took off 4 bases at V and 0 bases at J, with 11 bases between the two ends. The CDR3 runs to 14 residues. Profiled with immunoSEQ multiplex PCR; TCRdb holds only in-frame clones, not every one. The data show about 280,000 clones, approximately 91% seen once. The chain uses TRBV5-1 and TRBJ2-7, with D maybe TRBD2 (5 bases). This TCR was sampled from a young man with active or convalescent COVID-19. Sequenced sample: peripheral blood. The CDR3 loop reads CASSPTGSSYEQYF. The CDR3 DNA sequence: TGCGCCAGCAGCCCGACTGGGAGCTCCTACGAGCAGTACTTC.